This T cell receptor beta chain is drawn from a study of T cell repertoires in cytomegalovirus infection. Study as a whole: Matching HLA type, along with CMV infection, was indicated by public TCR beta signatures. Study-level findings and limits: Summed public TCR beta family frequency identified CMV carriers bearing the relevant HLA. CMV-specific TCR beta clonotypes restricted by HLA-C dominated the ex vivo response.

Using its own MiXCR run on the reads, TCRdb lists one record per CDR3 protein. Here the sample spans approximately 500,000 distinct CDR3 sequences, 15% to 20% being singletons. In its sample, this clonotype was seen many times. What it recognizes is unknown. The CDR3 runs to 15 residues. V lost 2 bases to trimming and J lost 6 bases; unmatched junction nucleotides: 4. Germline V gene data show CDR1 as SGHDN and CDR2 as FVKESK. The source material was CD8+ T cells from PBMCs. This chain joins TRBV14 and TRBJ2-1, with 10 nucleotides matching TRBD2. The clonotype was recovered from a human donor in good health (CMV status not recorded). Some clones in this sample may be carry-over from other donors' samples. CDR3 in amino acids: CASSQKGLASNEQFF. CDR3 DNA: TGTGCCAGCAGCCAAAAGGGACTAGCGTCCAATGAGCAGTTCTTC. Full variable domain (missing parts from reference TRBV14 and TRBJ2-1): EAGVTQFPSHSVIEKGQTVTLRCDPISGHDNLYWYRRVMGKEIKFLLHFVKESKQDESGMPNNRFLAERTGGTYSTLKVQPAELEDSGVYFCASSQKGLASNEQFFGPGTRLTVL.